This T cell receptor (beta chain) was identified during a study of cytomegalovirus exposure and HLA in healthy donors. Germline V lookup: CDR1 SGHRS, CDR2 YFSETQ. Trimming shortened V by 3 bases and J by 0 bases, and 10 bases separated the two germline ends. CDR3 length equals 15 residues. A multiplex PCR was run with 60 Vbeta primers and 13 Jbeta primers. Here immunoSEQ multiplex PCR was the method, and the copy in TCRdb shows in-frame clones only, minus some. The sample has some 110,000 clones, more than 60% seen once. The gene calls are TRBV5-1 and TRBJ2-1, with a possible D match to TRBD2 (5 bases). The sequence came from a man aged 35-49 years in good health and CMV-seronegative. Sequences were obtained from PBMCs. The CDR3 is CASSSTTSSYNEQFF. In DNA form, the CDR3 reads TGCGCCAGCAGCTCGACTACGTCCTCCTACAATGAGCAGTTCTTC.